The clone carrying this TCR beta chain was detected a few times. Two oligonucleotides, mixed equimolar, formed the beta constant-region primer covering TRBC1 and TRBC2. Ligated cDNA was amplified by four rounds of PCR with nested alpha and beta constant-region primers and SP2. TCRdb reanalysed the UMI-ligation and nested PCR reads using MiXCR and keeps one entry per CDR3 protein. The sample holds some 110,000 distinct CDR3 sequences, 35% to 40% seen once. The sample is drawn from a study of naive and memory T cell subsets. CDR1 is DFQATT, CDR2 SNEGSKA, per germline (reference sequence). This CDR3 comprises 15 residues. The V end lost 0 bases, the J end lost 3 bases, and 15 bases lay between the germline ends.

V is TRBV20-1 and J is TRBJ2-7; D may match TRBD1 or TRBD2 (6 bases each). The source material was central memory CD4+ T cells from blood. The clonotype originates from a human donor in good health. CDR3 amino acids: CSARDPSRGLYEQYF. The CDR3 DNA reads TGCAGTGCTAGAGATCCCTCCAGGGGACTCTACGAGCAGTACTTC.